This T cell receptor (beta chain) was documented in a study of shared clonotypes between healthy human individuals (dated by TCRdb to 2018 to 2021). For the study in its entirety: Two women and three men aged 18 to 49 years were included in the cohort. For each donor, CD4 naive and CD4 memory were each given three plates, CD8 naive was given two plates, and CD8 memory was given one plate. Different laboratories and diverse techniques were used to prepare libraries and sequence TCR repertoires, to increase sequencing depth and limit assay-specific biases. To estimate repertoire size and how much clonotype sharing occurs between individuals, the study deeply sequenced the blood TCR repertoires of several healthy adults. Each donor's leukapheresis produced roughly between roughly 0.94 and 9.5 billion PBMCs.

TCR CDR3 regions were amplified from genomic DNA by multiplex PCR using the deep immunoSEQ assay. For each cell subset, the extracted genomic DNA was distributed evenly across all wells of several immunoSEQ 96-well plates, and each plate served as one replicate. For sorted subsets, each replicate PCR was loaded with approximately 190 ng genomic DNA, equivalent to approximately 33,000 T cell genomes. Purified libraries were quantified with a Qubit 3.0 fluorometer, sized on a Bioanalyzer 2100, and re-quantified with the KAPA Library Quantification kit. Every immunoSEQ 96-well plate was sequenced on a separate single-read 150-cycle Illumina NextSeq 550 flow cell. Turning to the authors' computational methods: Because the immunoSEQ output included only junctional sequences and no quality scores, the filtering could not be the same as the filtering used for full-length reads. Sequences were annotated with PyIR, a Python wrapper for IgBLAST v1.9, and V/J genes and CDR3 were assigned using IMGT germline references. Reads were removed for weak V/J assignments (E-value above 1e-6), missing CDR3, stop codons, out-of-frame junctions, or ambiguous translated residues. A V3J clonotype was defined by an identical inferred V gene, J gene, and CDR3 amino acid sequence. To compute the percentage overlap between repertoires, the number of shared unique clonotypes was divided by the size of the smaller repertoire. RTK rarefaction, the Chao1 estimator, and Recon v2.1 estimates of unobserved clonotypes were used to assess repertoire richness. Generation probabilities were computed with OLGA for all TCRbeta clonotypes obtained by the gDNA method from several donors. The table comes from immuneACCESS by way of TCRdb, which keeps in-frame sequences with V and J called. Part of the clones is missing from these tables; in studies checked, under half for an unresolved V gene and the rest for unknown reasons. V and J calls and clone size are given by that table; D and trimming were obtained from the DNA. The sample table contains some 2,000,000 clones; only one count was recorded for about 95% of them. In total, the top ten clones hold roughly 0.13% of the sample.

As for this clone: The antigen it recognizes is unknown. No clone much larger than this one lies a single base away; base qualities are absent.

The donors were healthy, HIV-negative adults with no recently reported acute infections or vaccinations. Every donor was a Caucasian adult residing in Nashville, Tennessee, USA. CD4+ T cells were enriched through magnetic negative selection, after which naive cells were positively selected on CD45RA and the remaining negative fraction served as the memory subset. Blood was obtained by leukapheresis, after which PBMCs were separated by Ficoll-Histopaque density gradient centrifugation and cryopreserved in liquid nitrogen vapor phase. Analytical flow cytometry was used to check the purity and quantity of every magnetically sorted T cell population. Genomic DNA was isolated from every sorted fraction and measured by UV absorbance on a Nanodrop 2000c. Overall study results and their limits: Sampling was restricted to blood, and TCR repertoires in tissue are likely to differ from TCR repertoires in blood. Incomplete sequencing was indicated by rarefaction of sorted-subset datasets, despite the large sequencing depth. Based on pairwise subsampling, the degree of clonotype sharing among donors was expected to be affected by sequencing depth. Clonotypes shared by all four sorted-subset donors showed higher generation probabilities than non-shared clonotypes. Estimated clonotype richness was generally larger for naive than for memory subsets. Because the study included only a small number of donors, the genetic and exposure-history diversity represented was limited. When a few donors were compared, the shared fraction of clonotypes was about 5.4% for naive CD4, about 4% for naive CD8, 2% to 2.5% for memory CD4, and 0.35% to 0.5% for memory CD8.

The sequence was obtained from a man in his late teens or twenties in good health. The sample taken for sequencing was naive CD4+ T cells sorted from blood. The cell subset or site tag for this specimen amounts to: CD45RA+ positively selected.

The CDR3 region: CASSPDRVIGVTQYF. The DNA sequence reads TGTGCCAGCAGTCCGGACAGGGTCATAGGGGTGACCCAGTACTTC. Recombination connected TRBV27 to TRBJ2-5, with 8 bases aligning to TRBD1. Taken from the germline V gene (reference sequence), the CDR1 and CDR2 loops are MNHEY and SMNVEV. After removal of 5 bases from V and 7 bases from J, the junction retains 12 bases not matched to a gene. The CDR3 holds 15 amino acids from the cysteine to the phenylalanine. Just the 45-base CDR3 DNA is kept, in frame starting at base 1.